The rows below give T cell receptor beta chains drawn from one sample of a study of blood T cells in healthy people across ages. A single record per CDR3 protein comes from TCRdb applying MiXCR to the 5' RACE reads. The sample has about 970,000 distinct CDR3 sequences; roughly 50% are singletons. Specimen: blood. All receptors come from a woman in her sixties or seventies in good health. Both conserved end residues are trimmed from each CDR3. Fields, in order: J gene, V gene, CDR3 protein.

J: TRBJ2-1
V: TRBV20-1
CDR3: SAEGQGPYNEQF

J: TRBJ1-1
V: TRBV29-1
CDR3: SVVGEEAF

J: TRBJ2-4
V: TRBV29-1
CDR3: SVGGQKNIQY

J: TRBJ1-1
V: TRBV4-2
CDR3: ASREYRGDTEAF

J: TRBJ2-1
V: TRBV7-9
CDR3: ASSLLGQTYNEQF

J: TRBJ1-2
V: TRBV10-3
CDR3: AISKGQGIYYGYT

J: -
V: TRBV5-6
CDR3: AGSKRTGDEQY

J: TRBJ2-7
V: TRBV9
CDR3: ASSADRGGEQY

J: TRBJ2-7
V: TRBV7-9
CDR3: ASSRPPAFYEQY

J: TRBJ2-7
V: TRBV6-5
CDR3: ASSYVIGPRPYEQY

J: TRBJ2-3
V: TRBV9
CDR3: ASSADLPSTDTQY

J: TRBJ2-2
V: TRBV24-1
CDR3: ATSDEDRVDGELF

J: TRBJ2-3
V: TRBV11-2
CDR3: ASRFDTQY

J: TRBJ1-2
V: TRBV11-2
CDR3: ASSLTPLGVGKSNYGYT

J: TRBJ2-4
V: TRBV6-4
CDR3: ASKGVPKNIQY

J: TRBJ2-1
V: TRBV7-2
CDR3: ASSPPTGGKVNEQF

J: TRBJ1-6
V: TRBV12-3/TRBV12-4
CDR3: ASSSDRGKSPLH

J: TRBJ2-1
V: TRBV11-2
CDR3: ASSPQRGGNEQF

J: TRBJ2-6
V: TRBV3-1
CDR3: ASSRRAMRSGANVLT

J: TRBJ2-7
V: TRBV20-1
CDR3: SASRPRARKDEQY